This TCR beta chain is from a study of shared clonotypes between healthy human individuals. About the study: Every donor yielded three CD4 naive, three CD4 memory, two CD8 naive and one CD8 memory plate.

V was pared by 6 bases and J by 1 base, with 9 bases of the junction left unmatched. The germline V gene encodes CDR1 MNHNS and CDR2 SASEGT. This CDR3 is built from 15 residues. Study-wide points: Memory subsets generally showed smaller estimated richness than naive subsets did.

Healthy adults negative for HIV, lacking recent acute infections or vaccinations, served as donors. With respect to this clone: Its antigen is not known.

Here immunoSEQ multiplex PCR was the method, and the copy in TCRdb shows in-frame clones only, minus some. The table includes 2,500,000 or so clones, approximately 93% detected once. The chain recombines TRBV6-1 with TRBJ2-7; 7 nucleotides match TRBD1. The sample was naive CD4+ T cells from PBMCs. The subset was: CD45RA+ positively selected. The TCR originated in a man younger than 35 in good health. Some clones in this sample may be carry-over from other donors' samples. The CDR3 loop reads CASRTGTAPSYEQYF. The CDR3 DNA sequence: TGTGCCAGCAGGACCGGGACAGCTCCTTCCTACGAGCAGTACTTC.